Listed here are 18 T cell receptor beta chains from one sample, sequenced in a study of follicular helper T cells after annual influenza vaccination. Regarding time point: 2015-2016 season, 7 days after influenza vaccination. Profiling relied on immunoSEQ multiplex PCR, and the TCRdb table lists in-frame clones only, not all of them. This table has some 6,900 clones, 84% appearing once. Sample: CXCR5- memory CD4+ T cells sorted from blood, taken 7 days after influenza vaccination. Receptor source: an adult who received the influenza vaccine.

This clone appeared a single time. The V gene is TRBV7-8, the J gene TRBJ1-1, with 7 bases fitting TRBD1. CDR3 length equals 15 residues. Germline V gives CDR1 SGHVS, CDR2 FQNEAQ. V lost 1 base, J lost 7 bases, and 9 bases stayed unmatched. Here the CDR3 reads CASSLGIDRDDEAFF. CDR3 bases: TGTGCCAGCAGCTTAGGGATAGACAGGGACGATGAAGCTTTCTTT.

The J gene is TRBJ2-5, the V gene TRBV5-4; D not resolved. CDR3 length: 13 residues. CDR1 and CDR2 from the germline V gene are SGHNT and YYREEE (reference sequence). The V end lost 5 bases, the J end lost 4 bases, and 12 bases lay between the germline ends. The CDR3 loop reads CASRYQVGETQYF. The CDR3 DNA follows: TGTGCCAGCAGGTATCAGGTGGGAGAGACCCAGTACTTC. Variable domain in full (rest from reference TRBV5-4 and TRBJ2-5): ETGVTQSPTHLIKTRGQQVTLRCSSQSGHNTVSWYQQALGQGPQFIFQYYREEENGRGNFPPRFSGLQFPNYSSELNVNALELDDSALYLCASRYQVGETQYFGPGTRLLVL.

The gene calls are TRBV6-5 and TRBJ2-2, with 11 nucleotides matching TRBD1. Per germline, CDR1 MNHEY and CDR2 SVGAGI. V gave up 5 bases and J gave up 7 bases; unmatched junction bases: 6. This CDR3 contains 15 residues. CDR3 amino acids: CASSPGQGAGGELFF. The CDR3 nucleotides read TGTGCCAGCAGTCCCGGACAGGGGGCCGGCGGGGAGCTGTTTTTT.

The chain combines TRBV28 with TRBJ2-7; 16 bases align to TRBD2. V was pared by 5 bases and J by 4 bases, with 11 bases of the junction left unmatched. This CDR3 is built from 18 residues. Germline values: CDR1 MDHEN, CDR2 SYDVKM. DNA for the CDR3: TGTGCCAGCAGTGCCTTCGGGACTAGCGGGAGGGGACTATACGAGCAGTACTTC. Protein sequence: CASSAFGTSGRGLYEQYF.

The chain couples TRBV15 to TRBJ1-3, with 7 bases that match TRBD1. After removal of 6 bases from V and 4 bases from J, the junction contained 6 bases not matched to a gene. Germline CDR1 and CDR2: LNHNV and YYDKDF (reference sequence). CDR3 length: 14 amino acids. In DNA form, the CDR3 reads TGTGCCACCAGGACCACAGGGGCCGGAAACACCATATATTTT. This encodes CATRTTGAGNTIYF.

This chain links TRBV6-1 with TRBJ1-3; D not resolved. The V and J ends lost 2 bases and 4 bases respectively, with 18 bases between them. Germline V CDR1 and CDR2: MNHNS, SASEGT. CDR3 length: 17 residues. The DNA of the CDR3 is TGTGCCAGCAGTGAATTAGCAGGCCGATTGAAAGGAAACACCATATATTTT. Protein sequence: CASSELAGRLKGNTIYF.

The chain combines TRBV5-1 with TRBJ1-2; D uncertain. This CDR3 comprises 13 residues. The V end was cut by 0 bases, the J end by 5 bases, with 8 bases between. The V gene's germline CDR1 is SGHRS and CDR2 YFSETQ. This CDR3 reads CASSLARVYGYTF. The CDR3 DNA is TGCGCCAGCAGCTTGGCGCGGGTTTATGGCTACACCTTC. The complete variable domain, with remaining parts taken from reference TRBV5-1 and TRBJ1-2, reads KAGVTQTPRYLIKTRGQQVTLSCSPISGHRSVSWYQQTPGQGLQFLFEYFSETQRNKGNFPGRFSGRQFSNSRSEMNVSTLELGDSALYLCASSLARVYGYTFGSGTRLTVV.

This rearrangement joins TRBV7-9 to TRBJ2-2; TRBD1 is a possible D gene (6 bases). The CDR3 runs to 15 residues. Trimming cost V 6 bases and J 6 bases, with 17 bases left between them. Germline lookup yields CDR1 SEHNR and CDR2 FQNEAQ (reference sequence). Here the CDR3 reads CASSAGQPGPGELFF. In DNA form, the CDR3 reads TGTGCCAGCAGTGCTGGACAGCCGGGACCCGGGGAGCTGTTTTTT.

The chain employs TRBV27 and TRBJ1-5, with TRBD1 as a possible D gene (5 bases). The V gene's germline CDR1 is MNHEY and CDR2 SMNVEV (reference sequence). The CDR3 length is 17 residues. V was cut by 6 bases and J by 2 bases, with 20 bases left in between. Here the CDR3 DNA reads TGTGCCAGCAGAGACAACCCCAGCCAGGGTGGCAATCAGCCCCAGCATTTT. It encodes CASRDNPSQGGNQPQHF.

In DNA form, the CDR3 reads TGTGCCAGCAGCCCGACAGGGTTTAATCAGCCCCAGCATTTT. It translates to CASSPTGFNQPQHF. This chain links TRBV7-2 with TRBJ1-5; 7 bases match TRBD1. The CDR3 is 14 amino acids. CDR1 is SGHTA, CDR2 FQGNSA, per germline. J lost 4 bases, V lost 5 bases, and 5 bases had no gene match.

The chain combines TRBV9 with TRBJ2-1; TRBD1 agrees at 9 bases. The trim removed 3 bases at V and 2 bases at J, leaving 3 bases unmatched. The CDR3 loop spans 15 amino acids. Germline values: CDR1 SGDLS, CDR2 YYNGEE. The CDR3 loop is CASSGGTGTYNEQFF. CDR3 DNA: TGTGCCAGCAGCGGCGGGACAGGGACCTACAATGAGCAGTTCTTC. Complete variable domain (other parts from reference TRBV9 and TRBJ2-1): DSGVTQTPKHLITATGQRVTLRCSPRSGDLSVYWYQQSLDQGLQFLIQYYNGEERAKGNILERFSAQQFPDLHSELNLSSLELGDSALYFCASSGGTGTYNEQFFGPGTRLTVL.

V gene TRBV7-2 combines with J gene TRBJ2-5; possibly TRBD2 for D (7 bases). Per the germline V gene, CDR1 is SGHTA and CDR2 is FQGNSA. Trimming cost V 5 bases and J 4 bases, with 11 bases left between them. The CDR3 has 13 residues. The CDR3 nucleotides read TGTGCCAGCAGCGGGGGGGCTATAGAGACCCAGTACTTC. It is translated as CASSGGAIETQYF.

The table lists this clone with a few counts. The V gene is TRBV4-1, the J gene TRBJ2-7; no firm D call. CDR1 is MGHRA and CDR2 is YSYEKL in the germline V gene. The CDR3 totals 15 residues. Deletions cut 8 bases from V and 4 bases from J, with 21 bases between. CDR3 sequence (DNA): TGCGCCAGCGCCTTTTTAAACACGGATTCTTACGAGCAGTACTTC. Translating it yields CASAFLNTDSYEQYF.

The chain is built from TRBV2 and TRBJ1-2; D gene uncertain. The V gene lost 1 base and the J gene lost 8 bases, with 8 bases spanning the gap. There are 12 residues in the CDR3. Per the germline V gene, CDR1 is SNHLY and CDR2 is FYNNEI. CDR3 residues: CASSEGVSGYTF. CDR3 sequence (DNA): TGTGCCAGCAGTGAAGGTGTAAGCGGCTACACCTTC.

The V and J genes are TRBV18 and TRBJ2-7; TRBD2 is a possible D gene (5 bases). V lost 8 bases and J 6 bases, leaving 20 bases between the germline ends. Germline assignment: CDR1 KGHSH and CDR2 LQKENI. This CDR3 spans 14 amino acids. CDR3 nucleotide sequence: TGTGCCAGCACACGGGAAGTTCGCGAGAGCGAGCAGTACTTC. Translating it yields CASTREVRESEQYF.

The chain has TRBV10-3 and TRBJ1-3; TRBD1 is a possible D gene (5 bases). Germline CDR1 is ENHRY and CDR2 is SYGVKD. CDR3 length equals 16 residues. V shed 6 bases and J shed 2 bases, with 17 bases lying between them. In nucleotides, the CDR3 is TGTGCCATCAGCGCCACAGTCGGGGCTACTGGAAACACCATATATTTT. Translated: CAISATVGATGNTIYF.

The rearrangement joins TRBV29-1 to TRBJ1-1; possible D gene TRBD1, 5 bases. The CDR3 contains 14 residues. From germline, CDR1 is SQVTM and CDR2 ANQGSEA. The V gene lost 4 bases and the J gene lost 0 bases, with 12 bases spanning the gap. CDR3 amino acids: CSVGGTTMNTEAFF. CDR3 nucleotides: TGCAGCGTTGGGGGCACCACCATGAACACTGAAGCTTTCTTT.

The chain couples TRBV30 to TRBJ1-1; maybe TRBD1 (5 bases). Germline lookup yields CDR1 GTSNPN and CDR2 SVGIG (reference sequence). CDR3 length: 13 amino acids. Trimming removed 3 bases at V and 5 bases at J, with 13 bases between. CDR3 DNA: TGTGCCTGGAGGGGCGGGGGGACGACTGAAGCTTTCTTT. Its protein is CAWRGGGTTEAFF. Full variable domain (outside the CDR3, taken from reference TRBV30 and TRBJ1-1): SQTIHQWPATLVQPVGSPLSLECTVEGTSNPNLYWYRQAAGRGLQLLFYSVGIGQISSEVPQNLSASRPQDRQFILSSKKLLLSDSGFYLCAWRGGGTTEAFFGQGTRLTVV.